This TCR beta chain was sequenced in a study of T cells after yellow fever vaccination. Study information: Fractions low in cell number were prepared with SMART-Seq v4 Ultra Low Input.

This clonotype has more than one count but fewer than ten. CDR3 length equals 15 residues. Unmatched junction bases numbered 8, after V lost 5 bases and J lost 5 bases. TCRdb re-called the 5' RACE reads through MiXCR, storing one row per CDR3 protein. The sample includes 100,000 to 150,000 distinct CDR3 sequences, roughly 15% of them seen just once. The sequencing used CD8+ T cells sorted from PBMCs, collected 5 days after the yellow fever booster vaccination. This TCR derives from a man between 18 and 35 years old who received the YFV17D yellow fever vaccine. The V call is TRBV12-3 or TRBV12-4, the J call TRBJ2-1; TRBD1 agrees at 8 bases. The CDR3 bases are TGTGCCAGCAGTAGCCGGACAGGGAGGAACAATGAGCAGTTCTTC. Translating it yields CASSSRTGRNNEQFF.